This paragraph covers one T cell receptor (beta chain) sequence. Its specificity is not known. The germline CDR1 and CDR2 sequences are KGHSH and LQKENI. Unmatched junction bases numbered 8, after V lost 4 bases and J lost 0 bases. The CDR3 length is 16 residues. This entry is derived from a study of beta chain features in type 1 diabetes. In the study overall: Examination covered some 110,000,000 sorted cells spanning all samples. Whole-study results and caveats: Across all four CD4+ subsets, people with type 1 diabetes showed modestly shorter TCRB CDR3s. Reduced insertions and increased deletions marked VDJ junctions in type 1 diabetes patients. TCRB rearrangement may or may not be influenced by HLA type; here this remained unresolved.

Reverse transcribing all isolated RNA meant expressed TCRB transcripts were sequenced. Using immunoSEQ multiplex PCR, the repertoire was profiled, and TCRdb retains in-frame clones only, with some absent. The table includes tens of thousands of clones, about 32% detected once. The sample taken for sequencing was stem cell memory CD4+ T cells from blood. The chain is built from TRBV18 and TRBJ2-7, with 8 bases lining up with TRBD2. The source is a young woman in good health. The CDR3 sequence: CASSLQSGRSSYEQYF. CDR3 nucleotides: TGTGCCAGCTCACTCCAAAGCGGGAGATCCTCCTACGAGCAGTACTTC.